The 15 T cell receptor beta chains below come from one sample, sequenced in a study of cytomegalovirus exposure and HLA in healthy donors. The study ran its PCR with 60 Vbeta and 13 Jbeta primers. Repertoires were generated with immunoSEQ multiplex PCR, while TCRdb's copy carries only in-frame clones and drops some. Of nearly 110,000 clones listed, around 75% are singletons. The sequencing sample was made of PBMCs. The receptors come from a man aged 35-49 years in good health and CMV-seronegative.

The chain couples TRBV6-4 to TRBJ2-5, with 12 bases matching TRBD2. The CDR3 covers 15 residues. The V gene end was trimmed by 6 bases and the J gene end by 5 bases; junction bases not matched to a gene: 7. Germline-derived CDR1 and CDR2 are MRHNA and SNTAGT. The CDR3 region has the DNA TGTGCCAGCAGCCAGACTAGCGGGGGCGCGGAGACCCAGTACTTC. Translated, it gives CASSQTSGGAETQYF.

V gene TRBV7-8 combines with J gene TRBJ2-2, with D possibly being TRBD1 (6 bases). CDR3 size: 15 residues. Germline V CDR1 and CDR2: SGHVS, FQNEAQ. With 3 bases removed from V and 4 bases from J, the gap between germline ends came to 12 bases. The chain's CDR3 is CASSLGTHSTGELFF. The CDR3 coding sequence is TGTGCCAGCAGCTTGGGGACACATAGCACCGGGGAGCTGTTTTTT.

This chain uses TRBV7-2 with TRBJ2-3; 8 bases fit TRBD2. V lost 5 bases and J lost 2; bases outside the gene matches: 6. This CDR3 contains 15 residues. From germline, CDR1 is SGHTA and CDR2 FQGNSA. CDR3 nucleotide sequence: TGTGCCAGCAGCCGACTAGCGCTTTACACAGATACGCAGTATTTT. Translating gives CASSRLALYTDTQYF.

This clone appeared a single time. The CDR3 region is CASSRTEVPDTQYF. The CDR3 coding sequence is TGTGCCAGCAGCAGAACGGAGGTTCCAGATACGCAGTATTTT. The chain couples TRBV7-2 to TRBJ2-3; tentatively, D is TRBD2 (5 bases). The CDR3 totals 14 residues. V was shortened by 5 bases and J by 4 bases, with 13 bases between the two germline ends. The germline V gene encodes CDR1 SGHTA and CDR2 FQGNSA.

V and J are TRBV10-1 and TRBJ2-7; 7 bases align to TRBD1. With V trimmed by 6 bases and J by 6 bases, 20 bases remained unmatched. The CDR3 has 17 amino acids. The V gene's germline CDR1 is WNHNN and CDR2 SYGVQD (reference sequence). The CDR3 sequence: CASRDPGQSIGFFEQYF. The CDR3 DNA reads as TGCGCCAGCAGGGATCCGGGACAGTCAATTGGGTTTTTCGAGCAGTACTTC.

The CDR3 here is CASSQGGLAGVTQYF. CDR3 coding DNA: TGCGCCAGCAGCCAAGGGGGACTAGCGGGGGTTACGCAGTATTTT. This chain joins TRBV4-1 and TRBJ2-3; 14 nucleotides match TRBD2. Germline V gene sequence: CDR1 MGHRA, CDR2 YSYEKL. The CDR3 runs 15 residues. The trim removed 1 base at V and 8 bases at J, leaving 2 bases unmatched.

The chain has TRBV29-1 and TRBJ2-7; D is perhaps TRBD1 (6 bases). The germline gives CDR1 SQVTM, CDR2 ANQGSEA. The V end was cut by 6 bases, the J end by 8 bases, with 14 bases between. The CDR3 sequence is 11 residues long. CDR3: CSVPVGTKQYF. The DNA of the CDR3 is TGCAGCGTCCCAGTGGGGACAAAGCAGTACTTC.

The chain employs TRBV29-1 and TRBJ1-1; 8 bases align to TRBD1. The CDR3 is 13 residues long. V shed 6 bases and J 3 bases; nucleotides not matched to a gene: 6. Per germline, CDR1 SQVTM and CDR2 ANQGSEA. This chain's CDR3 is CSVSTGADTEAFF. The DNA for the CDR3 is TGCAGCGTCTCGACAGGGGCAGACACTGAAGCTTTCTTT.

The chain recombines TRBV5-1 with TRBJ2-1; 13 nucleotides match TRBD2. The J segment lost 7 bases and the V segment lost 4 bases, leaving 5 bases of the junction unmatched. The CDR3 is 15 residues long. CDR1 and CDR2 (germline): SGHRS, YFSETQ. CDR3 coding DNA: TGCGCCAGCAGCCTGCGGACTAGCGGGGGTAATGAGCAGTTCTTC. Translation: CASSLRTSGGNEQFF.

The CDR3 here is CASFMQGPSSYEQYF. In DNA form, the CDR3 reads TGTGCCAGCTTCATGCAGGGGCCCTCCTCCTACGAGCAGTACTTC. The chain employs TRBV5-6 and TRBJ2-7; tentative D call: TRBD1 (6 bases). V gave up 7 bases and J gave up 0 bases, with 17 bases separating them. CDR3 size: 15 residues. CDR1 and CDR2 from the germline V gene are SGHDT and YYEEEE. The full variable domain, with the rest looked up from reference TRBV5-6 and TRBJ2-7, is DAGVTQSPTHLIKTRGQQVTLRCSPKSGHDTVSWYQQALGQGPQFIFQYYEEEERQRGNFPDRFSGHQFPNYSSELNVNALLLGDSALYLCASFMQGPSSYEQYFGPGTRLTVT.

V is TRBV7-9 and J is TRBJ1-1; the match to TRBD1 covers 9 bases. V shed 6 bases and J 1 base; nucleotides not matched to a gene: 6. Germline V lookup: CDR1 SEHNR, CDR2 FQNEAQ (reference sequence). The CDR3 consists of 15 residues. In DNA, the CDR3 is TGTGCCAGCAGTGGACCGGGACAGGGGAACACTGAAGCTTTCTTT. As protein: CASSGPGQGNTEAFF.

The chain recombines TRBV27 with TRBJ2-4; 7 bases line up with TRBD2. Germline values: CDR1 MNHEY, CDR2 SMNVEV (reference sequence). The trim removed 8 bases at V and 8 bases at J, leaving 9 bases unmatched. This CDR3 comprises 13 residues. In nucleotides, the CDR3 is TGTGCCAGCTGCTGGGGGGGTTTGGACATTCAGTACTTC. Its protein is CASCWGGLDIQYF.

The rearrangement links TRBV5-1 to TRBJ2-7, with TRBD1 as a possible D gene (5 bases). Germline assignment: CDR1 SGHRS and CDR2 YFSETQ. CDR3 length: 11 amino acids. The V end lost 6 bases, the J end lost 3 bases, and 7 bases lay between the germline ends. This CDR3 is CASTQGYEQYF. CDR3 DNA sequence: TGCGCCAGCACCCAGGGCTACGAGCAGTACTTC.

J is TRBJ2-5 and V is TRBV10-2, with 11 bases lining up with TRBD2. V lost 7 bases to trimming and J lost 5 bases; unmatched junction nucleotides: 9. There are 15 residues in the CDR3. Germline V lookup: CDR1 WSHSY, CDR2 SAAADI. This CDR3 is CASNPSGGTRETQYF. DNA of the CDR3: TGCGCCAGCAATCCTAGCGGGGGGACGAGGGAGACCCAGTACTTC.

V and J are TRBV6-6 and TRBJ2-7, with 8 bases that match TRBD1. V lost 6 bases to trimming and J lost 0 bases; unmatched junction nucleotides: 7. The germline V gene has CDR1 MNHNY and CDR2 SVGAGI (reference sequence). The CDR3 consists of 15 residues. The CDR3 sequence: CASSAPGQASYEQYF. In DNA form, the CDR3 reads TGTGCCAGCAGCGCCCCGGGACAGGCCTCCTACGAGCAGTACTTC.